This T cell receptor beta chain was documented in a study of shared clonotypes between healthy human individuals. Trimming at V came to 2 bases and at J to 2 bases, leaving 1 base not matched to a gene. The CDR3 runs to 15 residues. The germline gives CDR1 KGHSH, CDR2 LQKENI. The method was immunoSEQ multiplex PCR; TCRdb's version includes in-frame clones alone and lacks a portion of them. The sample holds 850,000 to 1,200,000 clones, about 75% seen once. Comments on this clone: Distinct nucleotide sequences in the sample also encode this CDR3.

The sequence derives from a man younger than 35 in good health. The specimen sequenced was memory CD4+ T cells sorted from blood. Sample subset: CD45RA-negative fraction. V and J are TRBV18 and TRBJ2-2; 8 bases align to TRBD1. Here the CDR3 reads CASSPGTGNTGELFF. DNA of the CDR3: TGTGCCAGCTCACCAGGGACAGGAAACACCGGGGAGCTGTTTTTT. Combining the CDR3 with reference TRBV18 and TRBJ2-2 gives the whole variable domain NAGVMQNPRHLVRRRGQEARLRCSPMKGHSHVYWYRQLPEEGLKFMVYLQKENIIDESGMPKERFSAEFPKEGPSILRIQQVVRGDSAAYFCASSPGTGNTGELFFGEGSRLTVL.